Following are 24 T cell receptor beta chains from one sample sequenced in a study of T cells after yellow fever vaccination. Using its own MiXCR run on the 5' RACE reads, TCRdb lists one record per CDR3 protein. Of around 310,000 distinct CDR3 sequences in the sample, about 9.5% were seen once. Sequences were derived from PBMCs, sampled on the day of the first yellow fever vaccination. All receptors come from a man aged 18 to 30 who received the YFV17D yellow fever vaccine.

The chain couples TRBV7-2 to TRBJ2-7, with TRBD2 matching 11 bases. Looked up from germline, CDR1 is SGHTA and CDR2 is FQGNSA. With V trimmed by 1 base and J by 2 bases, 4 bases remained unmatched. The CDR3 consists of 16 residues. The CDR3 is CASSLVGTSGPYEQYF. In DNA form, the CDR3 reads TGTGCCAGCAGCTTAGTTGGGACTAGCGGTCCCTACGAGCAGTACTTC.

In this sample, this clonotype turned up many times. The gene calls are TRBV7-6 and TRBJ2-3, with D perhaps TRBD2 (6 bases). The CDR3 sequence is 16 residues long. Trimming pared 5 bases from V and 2 bases from J, leaving 17 bases between. Germline CDR1 SGHVS, CDR2 FNYEAQ. The CDR3: CASSLLVEGLTDTQYF. CDR3 nucleotide sequence: TGTGCCAGCAGCCTGCTAGTGGAGGGCCTCACAGATACGCAGTATTTT.

This clonotype was found once. V is TRBV5-1 and J is TRBJ2-3; 7 bases are a match to TRBD1. This CDR3 region has 14 residues. Trimming at V came to 6 bases and at J to 2 bases, leaving 6 bases not matched to a gene. Germline values: CDR1 SGHRS, CDR2 YFSETQ. The CDR3 DNA sequence: TGCGCCAGCAAAAGACAGGGACACACAGATACGCAGTATTTT. Encoded protein: CASKRQGHTDTQYF.

This clonotype appeared many times. V is TRBV4-3 and J is TRBJ2-7; no reliable D call. V lost 0 bases and J lost 12, with 18 bases in between. The CDR3 totals 14 residues. Germline V gene sequence: CDR1 LGHNA, CDR2 YSLEER. The CDR3 spells CASSQDYHPAGRYF. CDR3 sequence (DNA): TGCGCCAGCAGCCAAGATTACCATCCGGCAGGTCGGTACTTC.

This sequence joins TRBV5-4 and TRBJ2-1; TRBD2 agrees at 10 bases. The germline gives CDR1 SGHNT, CDR2 YYREEE (reference sequence). The V segment lost 0 bases and the J segment 8 bases; nucleotides outside the gene matches: 8. The CDR3 covers 16 residues. CDR3 region: CASSLASSGGEYEQFF. The CDR3 nucleotides are TGTGCCAGCAGCTTGGCCTCTAGCGGGGGAGAGTATGAGCAGTTCTTC.

In its sample, this clonotype was seen a few times. This rearrangement joins TRBV7-9 to TRBJ1-1; no clear D gene. V was pared by 0 bases and J by 6 bases, with 8 bases between. Germline V CDR1 and CDR2: SEHNR, FQNEAQ (reference sequence). This CDR3 is 13 amino acids long. The CDR3 region is CASSLAVDSEAFF. The CDR3 DNA is TGTGCCAGCAGCTTAGCAGTTGACTCTGAAGCTTTCTTT.

This clonotype was counted only a few times. J is TRBJ2-7 and V is TRBV6-1; 10 bases match TRBD1. Trimming cost V 6 bases and J 5 bases; bases outside gene matches: 10. Germline V lookup: CDR1 MNHNS, CDR2 SASEGT. This CDR3 comprises 15 residues. CDR3 sequence (DNA): TGTGCCAGCAGACCCCAGACAGGGGGCAAGGACGAGCAGTACTTC. It yields the protein CASRPQTGGKDEQYF.

This clonotype came up a few times. This chain uses TRBV3-1 with TRBJ1-1; TRBD1 agrees at 7 bases. The V gene's germline CDR1 is LGHDT and CDR2 YNNKEL (reference sequence). CDR3 length equals 15 residues. After removal of 1 base from V and 4 bases from J, the junction contained 6 bases not matched to a gene. CDR3 coding DNA: TGTGCCAGCAGCCAAGGATGGGACAGTGGCACTGAAGCTTTCTTT. Its translation: CASSQGWDSGTEAFF.

This clonotype has at least ten counts. Here the CDR3 DNA reads TGCGCCAGCAGCCCCTACTCGGGCGGGGGAGCCACAGATACGCAGTATTTT. Translated: CASSPYSGGGATDTQYF. The chain combines TRBV5-1 with TRBJ2-3; 7 bases line up with TRBD2. V lost 4 bases to trimming and J lost 2 bases; unmatched junction nucleotides: 13. The CDR3 loop spans 17 amino acids. The germline gives CDR1 SGHRS, CDR2 YFSETQ.

The gene calls are TRBV20-1 and TRBJ2-1; 11 bases line up with TRBD1. The CDR3 is made up of 13 amino acids. With 6 bases clipped from V and 9 bases from J, the junction kept 7 bases outside the gene matches. Germline values: CDR1 DFQATT, CDR2 SNEGSKA (reference sequence). This CDR3 is CSAQGQGVTEQFF. CDR3 DNA: TGCAGTGCCCAGGGACAGGGGGTTACTGAGCAGTTCTTC.

J is TRBJ2-3 and V is TRBV6-2 or TRBV6-3; the match to TRBD2 covers 13 bases. This CDR3 has 21 residues. In germline, CDR1 is MNHEY, CDR2 SVGEGT. J was trimmed by 0 bases and V by 2 bases; bases with no gene match: 14. The CDR3 spells CASSYPSSTSGGPHSTDTQYF. In nucleotides, the CDR3 is TGTGCCAGCAGTTACCCGTCGTCGACTAGCGGGGGGCCGCATAGCACAGATACGCAGTATTTT.

This clonotype came up many times. The chain carries TRBV7-3 and TRBJ2-7, with D possibly matching TRBD2 (7 bases). Germline CDR1 SGHTA, CDR2 FQGTGA. This CDR3 spans 13 amino acids. The V end was cut by 1 base, the J end by 7 bases, with 11 bases between. This chain's CDR3 is CASSLRRGQEQYF. CDR3 nucleotides: TGTGCCAGCAGCTTAAGGCGGGGGCAGGAGCAGTACTTC.

This clonotype has more than one count but fewer than ten. This rearrangement joins TRBV29-1 to TRBJ2-3, with TRBD1 as a possible D gene (6 bases). CDR1 is SQVTM and CDR2 is ANQGSEA in the germline V gene. The ends were cut back, 7 bases at V and 2 bases at J, with 10 bases in the middle. CDR3 length: 12 residues. CDR3: CSARTDTDTQYF. CDR3 sequence (DNA): TGCAGCGCCCGGACAGACACAGATACGCAGTATTTT.

The CDR3 DNA sequence: TGTGCCAGCACCAGGACAGACACGCATGGCTACACCTTC. Protein: CASTRTDTHGYTF. This rearrangement joins TRBV2 to TRBJ1-2; maybe TRBD1 (6 bases). Trimming cost V 7 bases and J 6 bases, with 15 bases left between them. The CDR3 has 13 residues. The germline V gene has CDR1 SNHLY and CDR2 FYNNEI.

The chain recombines TRBV4-3 with TRBJ2-3, with a tentative D call TRBD1 (6 bases). Germline V gives CDR1 LGHNA, CDR2 YSLEER. CDR3 length equals 18 residues. With 2 bases removed from V and 0 bases from J, the gap between germline ends came to 18 bases. CDR3 sequence: CASSQPPAGQGSTDTQYF. Written as DNA, the CDR3 is TGCGCCAGCAGCCAACCCCCCGCTGGGCAGGGGAGCACAGATACGCAGTATTTT.

The CDR3 coding sequence is TGTGCCAGCAGCTTAAGGGACTCACTCTACAATGAGCAGTTCTTC. It encodes CASSLRDSLYNEQFF. The chain employs TRBV5-6 and TRBJ2-1; a possible D gene is TRBD2 (6 bases). CDR3 length equals 15 residues. Trimming removed 2 bases at V and 3 bases at J, with 12 bases between. Germline lookup yields CDR1 SGHDT and CDR2 YYEEEE.

This clonotype showed up just a few times. The chain combines TRBV6-2 or TRBV6-3 with TRBJ1-3; TRBD1 might be the D (6 bases). This CDR3 contains 14 residues. Germline CDR1 MNHEY, CDR2 SVGEGT. The V and J ends lost 5 bases and 0 bases respectively, with 8 bases between them. The CDR3 loop reads CASSTGHSGNTIYF. CDR3 nucleotides: TGTGCCAGCAGTACGGGACACTCTGGAAACACCATATATTTT.

The chain couples TRBV10-3 to TRBJ1-1; D gene ambiguous. CDR3 size: 14 residues. CDR1 ENHRY and CDR2 SYGVKD come from the germline V gene. Trimming removed 3 bases at V and 1 base at J, with 9 bases between. CDR3 nucleotide sequence: TGTGCCATCAGTGAAGGACGAGCGAACACTGAAGCTTTCTTT. Translating it yields CAISEGRANTEAFF.

The genes are TRBV4-3 and TRBJ1-3; 9 bases align to TRBD1. The germline V gene encodes CDR1 LGHNA and CDR2 YSLEER. CDR3 size: 17 residues. Trimming took 0 bases from V and 3 from J; bases not matched to a gene: 6. CDR3: CASSQDSAGQGGNTIYF. The CDR3 bases are TGCGCCAGCAGCCAAGATTCAGCGGGACAGGGTGGAAACACCATATATTTT.

This clonotype was observed at least ten times. V gene TRBV3-1 combines with J gene TRBJ2-2; D is uncertain. The V end lost 4 bases, the J end lost 5 bases, and 14 bases lay between the germline ends. Germline CDR1 and CDR2: LGHDT and YNNKEL (reference sequence). This CDR3 spans 15 amino acids. The CDR3 nucleotides are TGTGCCAGCAGCCCCGAACCTGGGCGGACCGGGGAGCTGTTTTTT. It encodes CASSPEPGRTGELFF.

This clonotype was counted many times. This chain links TRBV5-1 with TRBJ2-5; 12 bases are shared with TRBD2. Germline CDR1 SGHRS, CDR2 YFSETQ. CDR3 length equals 15 residues. V lost 4 bases, J lost 5 bases, and 6 bases stayed unmatched. CDR3 sequence (DNA): TGCGCCAGCAGCCTGGGACTAGCGGGCGATGAGACCCAGTACTTC. This sequence encodes CASSLGLAGDETQYF.

The sample holds a few counts of this clonotype. The chain combines TRBV5-1 with TRBJ2-3; D not certain. Trimming shortened V by 1 base and J by 0 bases, and 9 bases separated the two germline ends. Germline V gives CDR1 SGHRS, CDR2 YFSETQ. The CDR3 is 15 amino acids. CDR3 sequence: CASSLTTHSTDTQYF. The DNA of the CDR3 is TGCGCCAGCAGCTTGACTACCCACAGCACAGATACGCAGTATTTT.

The J gene is TRBJ2-5, the V gene TRBV4-2; weak D call: TRBD1 (6 bases). The CDR3 loop spans 18 amino acids. Deletions cut 9 bases from V and 4 bases from J, with 30 bases between. Germline V CDR1 and CDR2: LGHNA, YNFKEQ. The CDR3 DNA sequence: TGTGCCAGGGGCTCCGGGGTCCTCAGCAGGGGATGGAGAGAGACCCAGTACTTC. Amino acids: CARGSGVLSRGWRETQYF.

This clonotype turned up a few times. The rearrangement uses TRBV20-1 and TRBJ1-1; D is perhaps TRBD1 (5 bases). Germline-derived CDR1 and CDR2 are DFQATT and SNEGSKA (reference sequence). This CDR3 spans 11 amino acids. Trimming took 2 bases from V and 8 from J, leaving 9 bases between them. CDR3 coding DNA: TGCAGTGCTAGAATAGGACAAGAAGCTTTCTTT. Translated, it gives CSARIGQEAFF.